This record looks at one TCR beta chain sequence and its context. The data were taken from a study of blood T cell repertoires in COVID-19. Background on the study: COVID-19 samples, acute and convalescent, were from the United States, Italy and Spain. From T cells, B-cell-depleted T cells, or PBMCs came the material, which was cDNA or gDNA.

Authors' data handling: Using reference gene primer amplification, nucleated cell counts were estimated. Only in-frame clones appear in the TCRdb table, and some are missing; sequencing was by immunoSEQ multiplex PCR. V and J calls and clone size are those listed in that table; D and trimming were worked out from the DNA. The table records 150,000 to 200,000 clones, approximately 84% of them present only once. The clonotype was recovered from a man in his forties who had recovered from COVID-19. Sequences were obtained from peripheral blood.

This CDR3 is CASSQTSTGELFF. CDR3 nucleotide sequence: TGTGCCAGCAGCCAAACTTCCACCGGGGAGCTGTTTTTT. The chain couples TRBV4-2 to TRBJ2-2; D is unresolved. The germline CDR1 and CDR2 sequences are LGHNA and YNFKEQ. The CDR3 runs 13 residues. Deletions cut 2 bases from V and 4 bases from J, with 5 bases between.